What follows are 21 T cell receptor beta chains derived from one specimen sequenced in a study of T-cell reconstitution after alpha-beta-depleted transplantation in children. Unique molecular identifiers were used to barcode this TCRbeta library. TCRdb re-analysed the PCR reads in MiXCR, keeping a single row per CDR3 protein. The repertoire holds 400,000 to 550,000 distinct CDR3 sequences, with 10% to 13% as singletons. The material sequenced was PBMCs, taken before TCRalphabeta/CD19-depleted stem cell transplant. The receptors come from a child aged 2-15 years with inherited bone marrow failure, due to receive a stem cell transplant.

This clonotype came up many times. The chain joins TRBV27 to TRBJ2-7; possible D gene TRBD1, 6 bases. The V gene's germline CDR1 is MNHEY and CDR2 SMNVEV (reference sequence). V lost 2 bases, J lost 5 bases, and 10 bases lay in between. This CDR3 spans 13 amino acids. The CDR3 DNA sequence: TGTGCCAGCAGTTTAGCAGGGGCGAACGAGCAGTACTTC. Amino acid sequence: CASSLAGANEQYF.

The chain uses TRBV6-2 or TRBV6-3 and TRBJ2-2; weak D call: TRBD2 (6 bases). Germline V gene data show CDR1 as MNHEY and CDR2 as SVGEGT. Trimming cost V 0 bases and J 6 bases, with 11 bases left between them. The CDR3 loop spans 15 amino acids. Here the CDR3 reads CASSYSRRGSGELFF. In DNA, the CDR3 is TGTGCCAGCAGTTACTCACGACGGGGGTCCGGGGAGCTGTTTTTT.

This clonotype was observed at least ten times. The chain employs TRBV24-1 and TRBJ2-5, with 11 bases fitting TRBD1. Germline-derived CDR1 and CDR2 are KGHDR and SFDVKD. V gave up 4 bases and J gave up 5 bases; unmatched junction bases: 5. The CDR3 spans 15 residues. The CDR3 coding sequence is TGTGCCACCAGTGACCCGGGACAGGGGGAGGAGACCCAGTACTTC. Residues: CATSDPGQGEETQYF.

About this clonotype itself: A much bigger clone sits one base away, suggesting this may be a read error. The V gene is TRBV28, the J gene TRBJ2-1; 8 bases align to TRBD1. This CDR3 spans 18 amino acids. J gave up 5 bases and V 3 bases, and 15 bases lay outside the gene matches. From germline, CDR1 is MDHEN and CDR2 SYDVKM. The CDR3 loop reads CASSLRQGALPWHNEQFF. The DNA for the CDR3 is TGTGCCAGCAGTTTGCGGCAGGGGGCGCTCCCCTGGCACAATGAGCAGTTCTTC.

This clonotype was observed at least ten times. The rearrangement joins TRBV7-2 to TRBJ1-5; D possibly corresponds to TRBD1 (5 bases). V gave up 1 base and J gave up 7 bases, with 17 bases separating them. The CDR3 spans 16 residues. CDR1 is SGHTA, CDR2 FQGNSA, per germline. The CDR3 reads CASSLDGYRRNQPQHF. The CDR3, as DNA: TGTGCCAGCAGCTTAGATGGCTACAGGAGAAACCAGCCCCAGCATTTT.

This clonotype was detected ten times or more. The chain is built from TRBV27 and TRBJ2-3; D may be TRBD2 (5 bases). The germline V gene encodes CDR1 MNHEY and CDR2 SMNVEV (reference sequence). The germline V and J ends were trimmed by 2 bases and 0 bases, with 12 bases remaining between them. CDR3 length equals 16 residues. The CDR3: CASSLGLNPSTDTQYF. In DNA form, the CDR3 reads TGTGCCAGCAGTTTAGGACTGAATCCTAGCACAGATACGCAGTATTTT.

The sample holds a few counts of this clonotype. The V gene is TRBV12-3 or TRBV12-4, the J gene TRBJ2-5; D is possibly TRBD1 (6 bases). V was cut by 5 bases and J by 4 bases, with 14 bases left in between. The CDR3 extends over 14 amino acids. The DNA for the CDR3 is TGTGCCAGCAGTCCACCCATGACAGGAGAGACCCAGTACTTC. Residues: CASSPPMTGETQYF.

About this clonotype: This may come from a read error, since a much larger clone is one base off. CDR3 bases: TGTGCCAGCAGGTCGGGGACAGGGGGCTTGAGTAGAGCTTTCTTT. Its translation is CASRSGTGGLSRAFF. The rearrangement uses TRBV7-2 and TRBJ1-1; 12 nucleotides align to TRBD1. This CDR3 region has 15 residues. V lost 6 bases and J lost 10; bases outside the gene matches: 12. Germline CDR1 reads SGHTA; CDR2 reads FQGNSA.

This clonotype was recorded at least ten times. V gene TRBV2 combines with J gene TRBJ1-5; no firm D call. Germline V gene lookup returns CDR1 SNHLY and CDR2 FYNNEI. The CDR3 is 17 residues long. Trimming stripped 2 bases from V and 6 bases from J, with 20 bases between. DNA for the CDR3: TGTGCCAGCAGTGAATTCGGGGAGCAGCGAGGTGGTCAGCCCCAGCATTTT. It is translated as CASSEFGEQRGGQPQHF.

V is TRBV25-1 and J is TRBJ2-7, with no clear D. Germline V CDR1 and CDR2: MGHDK, SYGVNS. The CDR3 sequence is 13 residues long. Trimming cost V 8 bases and J 3 bases, with 14 bases left between them. The CDR3 nucleotides read TGTGCCAGCCAGTTAACAGCTAACTACGAGCAGTACGTC. It is translated as CASQLTANYEQYV.

This clonotype was counted only a few times. The chain recombines TRBV7-8 with TRBJ2-2; tentative D call: TRBD2 (6 bases). Trimming pared 5 bases from V and 4 bases from J, leaving 17 bases between. This CDR3 spans 16 amino acids. In germline, CDR1 is SGHVS, CDR2 FQNEAQ. CDR3 loop: CASSIPGGRGTGELFF. The CDR3 coding sequence is TGTGCCAGCAGCATCCCCGGTGGGCGGGGCACCGGGGAGCTGTTTTTT.

This clonotype has just a few counts. V and J are TRBV12-3 or TRBV12-4 and TRBJ2-7; 8 bases fit TRBD2. The CDR3 contains 14 residues. The junction had 8 bases not matched to a gene; V was cut back by 5 bases and J by 5 bases. The CDR3 DNA is TGTGCCAGCAGTCAAGGACTAGCTTTCAACGAGCAGTACTTC. Residues: CASSQGLAFNEQYF.

This clonotype was seen at least ten times. J is TRBJ2-1 and V is TRBV29-1, with D uncertain. Germline V gene sequence: CDR1 SQVTM, CDR2 ANQGSEA. The germline V and J ends were trimmed by 4 bases and 3 bases, with 10 bases remaining between them. The CDR3 loop spans 13 amino acids. The CDR3 bases are TGCAGCGTTGGCGGTGTGGACTACAATGAGCAGTTCTTC. Its protein is CSVGGVDYNEQFF.

This clonotype was recorded many times. The V and J genes are TRBV24-1 and TRBJ2-4; 9 nucleotides align to TRBD1. The CDR3 has 17 amino acids. The trim removed 1 base at V and 3 bases at J, leaving 6 bases unmatched. From germline, CDR1 is KGHDR and CDR2 SFDVKD. The CDR3 DNA reads TGTGCCACCAGTGATTTTCGGACAGGGGACGGCAAAAACATTCAGTACTTC. This gives the protein CATSDFRTGDGKNIQYF.

In its sample, this clonotype was seen many times. The chain links TRBV4-2 to TRBJ1-3; 8 positions match TRBD1. The CDR3 contains 15 residues. The germline CDR1 and CDR2 sequences are LGHNA and YNFKEQ. V was clipped by 6 bases and J by 0 bases; unmatched bases: 4. CDR3 sequence (DNA): TGTGCCAGCAGGATGGACAGGGCCTCTGGAAACACCATATATTTT. Amino acids: CASRMDRASGNTIYF.

This clonotype was observed at least ten times. The genes are TRBV4-3 and TRBJ2-7; D ambiguous. The CDR3 spans 16 residues. The V end was cut by 0 bases, the J end by 1 base, with 13 bases between. Germline V gene sequence: CDR1 LGHNA, CDR2 YSLEER. The DNA of the CDR3 is TGCGCCAGCAGCCAAGATCAGTACCCTGAATCCTACGAGCAGTACTTC. Protein: CASSQDQYPESYEQYF.

This clonotype came up a few times. The chain recombines TRBV5-4 with TRBJ2-3, with TRBD2 as a possible D gene (6 bases). Germline CDR1 SGHNT, CDR2 YYREEE (reference sequence). Trimming removed 2 bases at V and 1 base at J, with 11 bases between. The CDR3 spans 15 residues. CDR3 sequence: CASSFGGGGTDTQYF. CDR3 sequence (DNA): TGTGCCAGCAGCTTCGGCGGAGGGGGCACAGATACGCAGTATTTT.

This clonotype appeared many times. The chain joins TRBV6-1 to TRBJ2-1; 7 bases map to TRBD2. Per the germline V gene, CDR1 is MNHNS and CDR2 is SASEGT. The CDR3 runs 13 residues. V lost 4 bases, J lost 9 bases, and 6 bases stayed unmatched. CDR3 amino acids: CASSVAGGVEQFF. CDR3 DNA: TGTGCCAGCAGTGTAGCGGGCGGGGTTGAGCAGTTCTTC.

This clonotype was observed at least ten times. The chain uses TRBV18 and TRBJ2-3; 7 bases align to TRBD2. V shed 5 bases, J shed 0 bases, and the junction held 8 bases outside the gene matches. CDR3 length: 16 residues. Germline-derived CDR1 and CDR2 are KGHSH and LQKENI. CDR3 nucleotides: TGTGCCAGCTCATCGCGACTAGCAGCTAGCACAGATACGCAGTATTTT. Encoded protein: CASSSRLAASTDTQYF.

This clonotype was observed a few times. The gene calls are TRBV6-1 and TRBJ2-1; D is perhaps TRBD1 or TRBD2 (6 bases each). The CDR3 sequence is 13 residues long. The V end lost 7 bases, the J end lost 8 bases, and 15 bases lay between the germline ends. In germline, CDR1 is MNHNS, CDR2 SASEGT. CDR3 bases: TGTGCCAGCAATCGGGGGCTTTGGGATGAGCAGTTCTTC. Its protein product is CASNRGLWDEQFF.

This clonotype was observed at least ten times. V and J are TRBV29-1 and TRBJ2-1, with 10 positions matching TRBD1. The V gene's germline CDR1 is SQVTM and CDR2 ANQGSEA. The length of the CDR3 is 14 residues. The J segment lost 5 bases and the V segment lost 7 bases, leaving 8 bases of the junction unmatched. CDR3 protein: CSGAGTGENNEQFF. CDR3 nucleotides: TGCAGCGGGGCCGGGACAGGGGAGAACAATGAGCAGTTCTTC.